This TCR beta chain appears in the sequencing data of a study of T cell responses to AZD1222 COVID-19 vaccine (dated by TCRdb to the early 2020s). Looking at the study overall: A total of approximately 250 trial participants underwent TCR sequencing, of whom 200 to 220 had received two doses of AZD1222 and around 26 had received two doses of the MenACWY control vaccine. Trial participants were enrolled into age subgroups of 18-55, 56-69 and 70-plus years, which contained around 150, 28 and 57 TCR-sequenced participants, respectively.

Comments on this clone: The target of this receptor is not known. There are no base qualities to consult, and no much larger clone falls within one base.

According to the germline V gene, CDR1 reads SGDLS and CDR2 reads YYNGEE. The CDR3 covers 13 residues, taking in both the cysteine and the phenylalanine. CDR3 DNA is the only sequence kept; it has 39 bases, read in frame from the first base. At the junction V is shortened by 3 bases and J by 5 bases, with 9 bases in between. The CDR3 regions of human TCRbeta chains were analyzed by immunosequencing. On the authors' methods: TCRs in the repertoires were compared against a reference library of SARS-CoV-2-specific TCRs that had been generated with the MIRA antigen-specificity platform. Breadth was defined as the fraction of unique TCRs that were SARS-CoV-2-associated, and depth was defined as the fraction of total T cells that were SARS-CoV-2-associated. Each spike-specific TCR was assigned to its reactive spike region and to a CD4 or CD8 class using the MIRA data. Log10-transformed breadth and depth values were compared by one-way ANOVA with Sidak's multiple comparisons tests. TCRdb's version of the immuneACCESS table is confined to in-frame rearrangements and falls short of the full clone set. An unresolved V gene accounts for under half of the shortfall where checked; the remainder is of unknown origin. The DNA was the basis for D and trimming; V, J and clone size are from that table. This sample has more than 95,000 clones in its table, and approximately 80% of those were observed once. The ten largest clones add up to over 25% of the sample.

What this sample's time point label stands for: about 28 days (+/-7) after the second vaccine dose. AZD1222 recipients whose second dose came at about 4 weeks and those whose second dose came at about 12 weeks were combined into one group, since spike-specific TCR depth and breadth did not differ between the two schedules. Vaccinee samples came from UK trials COV001 and COV002, including a single-blind randomized controlled phase 2/3 trial of AZD1222 (ChAdOx1 nCoV-19) in healthy adults. For TCRbeta chain sequencing, PBMC samples from trial participants were taken at day 0 and at day 28 after the second dose. Here is what the overall study found, with its caveats: The vaccine-associated CD4 TCRs covered the entire spike protein, and the dominant responses fell in regions 160-218 and 743-854. Conclusions about previously exposed vaccinees are limited because only a handful of AZD1222 recipients were SARS-CoV-2 seropositive at baseline. The 56-69-year group was small, and its depth increase did not reach significance, likely because of low power. After two AZD1222 doses, spike-specific TCR breadth and depth were significantly higher than at day 0 and than in MenACWY recipients. Reportedly, close to half of the unique spike-specific TCRs recognized epitopes lying outside the regions that are mutated in the B.1.351 and B.1.1.7 variants. Because no samples from the day 14 peak response were available, repertoires could be characterized only after the peak T cell response. Most participants were white British and females outnumbered males, and the authors suggested that clonal diversity may have been underestimated.

The sequence links TRBV9 to TRBJ1-5, with TRBD1 tentatively as D gene (5 bases match). Sequenced material: peripheral blood, taken 28 days after the second AZD1222 dose. The TCR was taken from an adult who received the AZD1222 COVID-19 vaccine. The CDR3 protein is CASSADTHQPQHF. DNA sequence: TGTGCCAGCAGCGCGGACACTCATCAGCCCCAGCATTTT.